These 13 T cell receptor beta chains share one sample of origin, sequenced in a study of control samples from healthy donors and cancer patients (dated by TCRdb to about 2020). Libraries were prepared through the immunoSEQ multiplex PCR assay. TCRdb obtained this table from immuneACCESS and retained in-frame rearrangements with V and J assigned. These tables miss some clones; where compared with another copy, unresolved V genes account for less than half of the shortfall, and the remainder is unexplained. For this sample there are tens of thousands of clones; 70% to 90% appear just once. The leading ten clones occupy about 3.5% of the sample. Sequenced: blood. The receptors derive from a man over 45 in good health.

The chain joins TRBV5-1 to TRBJ2-5; TRBD2 matches 7 bases. CDR3 size: 18 residues. Germline-derived CDR1 and CDR2 are SGHRS and YFSETQ. With V trimmed by 0 bases and J by 3 bases, 14 bases remained unmatched. CDR3 sequence (DNA): TGCGCCAGCAGCTTGGGCCGTTGGCTAGCGGACATCGAAGAGACCCAGTACTTC. Protein: CASSLGRWLADIEETQYF.

The chain recombines TRBV7-3 with TRBJ2-2; D is possibly TRBD2 (6 bases). Trimming stripped 5 bases from V and 4 bases from J, with 17 bases between. The CDR3 covers 16 residues. From germline, CDR1 is SGHTA and CDR2 FQGTGA. This CDR3 is CASSPTGLLTTGELFF. DNA for the CDR3: TGTGCCAGCAGCCCAACCGGACTATTAACCACCGGGGAGCTGTTTTTT.

V gene TRBV25-1 combines with J gene TRBJ2-3; D is unclear. With 1 base removed from V and 0 bases from J, the gap between germline ends came to 14 bases. The CDR3 runs 17 residues. Germline assignment: CDR1 MGHDK and CDR2 SYGVNS. CDR3 in amino acids: CASSESGRSWSTDTQYF. The CDR3 nucleotides are TGTGCCAGCAGTGAATCTGGGCGGAGCTGGAGCACAGATACGCAGTATTTT.

The chain couples TRBV11-2 to TRBJ1-3; D remains ambiguous. The V and J ends lost 4 bases and 0 bases respectively, with 16 bases between them. The germline CDR1 and CDR2 sequences are SGHAT and FQNNGV. The CDR3 is made up of 17 amino acids. This CDR3 reads CASSSTFGLLSGNTIYF. The CDR3 DNA sequence: TGTGCCAGCAGCTCAACCTTCGGACTGCTCTCTGGAAACACCATATATTTT.

This clone appeared a single time. The genes are TRBV19 and TRBJ2-7; D is unresolved. V shed 0 bases and J shed 4 bases, with 7 bases lying between them. Germline V gives CDR1 LNHDA, CDR2 SQIVND (reference sequence). This CDR3 is 13 amino acids long. CDR3 sequence: CASSIDLGYEQYF. CDR3 nucleotides: TGTGCCAGTAGTATAGATCTCGGGTACGAGCAGTACTTC.

The chain recombines TRBV28 with TRBJ1-5; no firm D call. CDR1 is MDHEN and CDR2 is SYDVKM in the germline V gene. The CDR3 runs to 11 residues. V dropped 5 bases and J dropped 3 bases, with 2 bases sitting between them. The CDR3 is CASSHNQPQHF. DNA for the CDR3: TGTGCCAGCAGTCACAATCAGCCCCAGCATTTT.

The genes are TRBV5-4 and TRBJ1-3, with D unresolved. CDR1 and CDR2 (germline): SGHNT, YYREEE (reference sequence). Deletions cut 0 bases from V and 0 bases from J, with 13 bases between. This CDR3 has 17 amino acids. CDR3 amino acids: CASSLGPALPSGNTIYF. The DNA for the CDR3 is TGTGCCAGCAGCTTGGGGCCAGCTTTACCCTCTGGAAACACCATATATTTT.

This chain joins TRBV27 and TRBJ2-1; D is unclear. Germline V gene lookup returns CDR1 MNHEY and CDR2 SMNVEV (reference sequence). V was pared by 7 bases and J by 0 bases, with 19 bases between. The CDR3 contains 17 residues. The CDR3 sequence: CASTPDRYSGSYNEQFF. CDR3 bases: TGTGCCAGCACCCCAGATCGGTACAGTGGCTCCTACAATGAGCAGTTCTTC.

V is TRBV27 and J is TRBJ2-3; TRBD2 aligns across 9 bases. CDR3 size: 15 residues. The V and J ends lost 2 bases and 5 bases, in that order; junction bases with no gene match: 5. Germline V gives CDR1 MNHEY, CDR2 SMNVEV (reference sequence). The CDR3 coding sequence is TGTGCCAGCAGTTTAGAGCTAGCGGGGCTAGATACGCAGTATTTT. Translated, it gives CASSLELAGLDTQYF.

The chain is built from TRBV28 and TRBJ2-5; the match to TRBD1 covers 9 bases. CDR1 is MDHEN and CDR2 is SYDVKM in the germline V gene. This CDR3 region has 16 residues. V lost 5 bases and J lost 4; bases outside the gene matches: 11. In nucleotides, the CDR3 is TGTGCCAGCAGTCTTATATGGGGGGGACAGGGAGAGACCCAGTACTTC. It codes for CASSLIWGGQGETQYF.

The J gene is TRBJ1-4, the V gene TRBV10-3; D is perhaps TRBD1 (5 bases). Germline values: CDR1 ENHRY, CDR2 SYGVKD. Between the trimmed V and J ends, which lost 3 bases and 7 bases, there was a span of 12 bases. This CDR3 is built from 14 residues. CDR3 nucleotide sequence: TGTGCCATCAGTGAACGAGGGGCAGGTGAAAAACTGTTTTTT. This translates into CAISERGAGEKLFF.

The V call is TRBV18, the J call TRBJ2-5, with TRBD2 matching over 8 bases. There are 14 residues in the CDR3. Germline V gene lookup returns CDR1 KGHSH and CDR2 LQKENI. V dropped 6 bases and J dropped 2; count of bases not matched to a gene: 5. The DNA of the CDR3 is TGTGCCAGCTCCCTAACTAGCGGACAAGAGACCCAGTACTTC. Protein product: CASSLTSGQETQYF.

The V and J genes are TRBV28 and TRBJ1-4; 8 bases line up with TRBD1. V shed 6 bases, J shed 5 bases, and the junction held 5 bases outside the gene matches. The CDR3 length is 14 residues. Germline-derived CDR1 and CDR2 are MDHEN and SYDVKM. CDR3 loop: CASRLTGENEKLFF. The CDR3, as DNA: TGTGCCAGCAGGTTGACAGGGGAAAATGAAAAACTGTTTTTT.